One sample yielded the 4 T cell receptor beta chains listed below, sequenced in a study of blood T cell repertoires in COVID-19. TCRdb's copy holds only in-frame clones and misses some; the assay was immunoSEQ multiplex PCR. The sample has around 300,000 clones; about 87% are singletons. Sequencing used PBMCs or T cells enriched from blood (not recorded which). These TCRs come from a woman in her twenties or thirties who had recovered from COVID-19.

This clone showed up just a few times. This chain connects TRBV7-2 to TRBJ1-6, with TRBD1 matching over 9 bases. The junction had 12 bases not matched to a gene; V was cut back by 5 bases and J by 10 bases. This CDR3 has 16 residues. Germline CDR1 and CDR2: SGHTA and FQGNSA. The CDR3 nucleotides are TGTGCCAGCAGCGCACGAGCCGGGACAGGGAGCTCACCCCTCCACTTT. It codes for CASSARAGTGSSPLHF.

The chain employs TRBV30 and TRBJ2-3, with 13 positions matching TRBD2. V was clipped by 2 bases and J by 0 bases; unmatched bases: 8. This CDR3 has 18 residues. The V gene's germline CDR1 is GTSNPN and CDR2 SVGIG (reference sequence). The CDR3 sequence is CAWSTGLAGLASTDTQYF. The CDR3 DNA follows: TGTGCCTGGAGTACGGGACTAGCGGGGTTAGCTAGCACAGATACGCAGTATTTT. The full variable domain, its missing parts supplied by reference TRBV30 and TRBJ2-3, is SQTIHQWPATLVQPVGSPLSLECTVEGTSNPNLYWYRQAAGRGLQLLFYSVGIGQISSEVPQNLSASRPQDRQFILSSKKLLLSDSGFYLCAWSTGLAGLASTDTQYFGPGTRLTVL.

The gene calls are TRBV18 and TRBJ1-1; D may be TRBD1 (6 bases). The CDR3 extends over 16 amino acids. The germline V and J ends were trimmed by 0 bases and 2 bases, with 13 bases remaining between them. CDR1 is KGHSH and CDR2 is LQKENI in the germline V gene. The CDR3 sequence is CASSPPGRGINTEAFF. The CDR3 DNA follows: TGTGCCAGCTCACCACCGGGCAGGGGAATTAACACTGAAGCTTTCTTT.

This CDR3 reads CASSPVSSGANVLTF. The CDR3, as DNA: TGTGCCAGCAGCCCGGTGAGCTCTGGGGCCAACGTCCTGACTTTC. This chain joins TRBV11-1 and TRBJ2-6; D call uncertain. Trimming removed 5 bases from V and 0 bases from J, with 8 bases in between. There are 15 residues in the CDR3. The germline V gene has CDR1 SGHAT and CDR2 FQDESV (reference sequence).